One sample yielded the 27 T cell receptor beta chains listed below, sequenced in a study of cytomegalovirus exposure and HLA in healthy donors. The PCR made use of 60 Vbeta and 13 Jbeta primers. Using immunoSEQ multiplex PCR, the repertoire was profiled, and TCRdb retains in-frame clones only, with some absent. The table has 150,000 to 200,000 clones, 75% to 80% seen once; the top ten hold 3.1%. The sample consisted of PBMCs. Source of these receptors: a woman aged 40-49 years in good health and CMV-seronegative.

This rearrangement joins TRBV28 to TRBJ2-7; tentative D call: TRBD2 (5 bases). Trimming removed 1 base from V and 7 bases from J, with 8 bases in between. The germline gives CDR1 MDHEN, CDR2 SYDVKM. CDR3 size: 12 residues. Here the CDR3 DNA reads TGTGCCAGCAGTTTATCGGGGTTGGAGCAGTACTTC. It encodes CASSLSGLEQYF.

This clone has just a few counts. V usage is TRBV5-1 and J usage is TRBJ2-7; 8 bases align to TRBD1. J lost 6 bases, V lost 0 bases, and 5 bases had no gene match. Germline loops: CDR1 SGHRS, CDR2 YFSETQ. This CDR3 is built from 14 residues. DNA for the CDR3: TGCGCCAGCAGCTTGGCCCCGGGACAGGTCGAGCAGTACTTC. It is translated as CASSLAPGQVEQYF.

The table lists this clone with a few counts. V is TRBV7-6 and J is TRBJ2-5; 12 nucleotides agree with TRBD2. The germline V gene has CDR1 SGHVS and CDR2 FNYEAQ. Trimming took 5 bases from V and 6 from J; bases not matched to a gene: 10. This CDR3 spans 16 amino acids. CDR3 in amino acids: CASSPGTSGPLKTQYF. CDR3 bases: TGTGCCAGCAGCCCGGGGACTAGCGGGCCTCTAAAGACCCAGTACTTC.

In this sample, this clone turned up a few times. The J gene is TRBJ1-1, the V gene TRBV6-5; D unresolved. Germline assignment: CDR1 MNHEY and CDR2 SVGAGI. The germline V and J ends were trimmed by 3 bases and 3 bases, with 8 bases remaining between them. The CDR3 contains 13 residues. The CDR3 DNA follows: TGTGCCAGCAGTTATTCTAGGTACACTGAAGCTTTCTTT. Translating it yields CASSYSRYTEAFF.

The V and J genes are TRBV5-1 and TRBJ2-5, with D possibly matching TRBD2 (5 bases). The CDR3 consists of 13 residues. Germline values: CDR1 SGHRS, CDR2 YFSETQ. Trimming left V 6 bases short and J 3 bases short, with 12 bases between. The CDR3 bases are TGCGCCAGCAAACCCGCCGGGGAAGAGACCCAGTACTTC. Its translation: CASKPAGEETQYF.

V and J are TRBV2 and TRBJ1-2, with 7 bases identical to TRBD1. The ends lost 4 bases at V and 6 bases at J; junction bases unmatched: 5. The CDR3 contains 13 residues. CDR1 is SNHLY, CDR2 FYNNEI, per germline. The CDR3 spells CASSVLQGNGYTF. The CDR3 region has the DNA TGTGCCAGCAGTGTGCTACAGGGGAATGGCTACACCTTC. The variable domain in full, with the rest retrieved from reference TRBV2 and TRBJ1-2, is EPEVTQTPSHQVTQMGQEVILRCVPISNHLYFYWYRQILGQKVEFLVSFYNNEISEKSEIFDDQFSVERPDGSNFTLKIRSTKLEDSAMYFCASSVLQGNGYTFGSGTRLTVV.

The chain uses TRBV6-1 and TRBJ2-7; D may be TRBD1 (6 bases). This CDR3 spans 15 amino acids. Germline V gene sequence: CDR1 MNHNS, CDR2 SASEGT. V lost 5 bases and J 4 bases, leaving 18 bases between the germline ends. The CDR3 DNA is TGTGCCAGCAGTATAGCAGGGGTTGGGCGGTACGAGCAGTACTTC. Translating gives CASSIAGVGRYEQYF.

This clone was recorded a few times. The CDR3 loop is CASSKAPPGHTQETQYF. Written as DNA, the CDR3 is TGCGCCAGCAGTAAAGCTCCACCGGGACATACACAAGAGACCCAGTACTTC. This chain joins TRBV4-1 and TRBJ2-5; maybe TRBD1 (6 bases). The CDR3 is made up of 17 amino acids. The germline V gene encodes CDR1 MGHRA and CDR2 YSYEKL. V was shortened by 6 bases and J by 2 bases, with 22 bases between the two germline ends.

This rearrangement joins TRBV5-1 to TRBJ1-2; a weak D match, TRBD1 (5 bases). Trimming removed 7 bases from V and 4 bases from J, with 11 bases in between. Germline-derived CDR1 and CDR2 are SGHRS and YFSETQ. The CDR3 covers 12 residues. The CDR3, as DNA: TGCGCCAGCGGTTCAGACAGCTATGGCTACACCTTC. It specifies CASGSDSYGYTF.

This clone has only one observation. V and J are TRBV4-2 and TRBJ2-2, with D tentatively TRBD2 (5 bases). The germline V and J ends were trimmed by 0 bases and 0 bases, with 17 bases remaining between them. Germline loops: CDR1 LGHNA, CDR2 YNFKEQ. This CDR3 is 19 amino acids long. The CDR3 bases are TGTGCCAGCAGCCAAGAACTGGCGGGCCCGGCAGCGAACACCGGGGAGCTGTTTTTT. As protein: CASSQELAGPAANTGELFF.

This chain joins TRBV7-9 and TRBJ2-1; 8 positions match TRBD2. In germline, CDR1 is SEHNR, CDR2 FQNEAQ (reference sequence). Germline trimming cut 2 bases from V and 12 bases from J; bases unmatched to any gene: 3. The CDR3 runs 12 residues. The CDR3 protein is CASSLLAGWQFF. The CDR3 region has the DNA TGTGCCAGCAGCTTATTAGCGGGGTGGCAGTTCTTC.

The chain combines TRBV19 with TRBJ1-6; the match to TRBD1 covers 7 bases. The CDR3 has 14 amino acids. The germline V gene encodes CDR1 LNHDA and CDR2 SQIVND (reference sequence). V lost 5 bases to trimming and J lost 10 bases; unmatched junction nucleotides: 8. The CDR3 reads CASSPQGVASPLHF. The DNA for the CDR3 is TGTGCCAGTAGTCCCCAGGGGGTCGCCTCACCCCTCCACTTT.

The chain employs TRBV29-1 and TRBJ2-3, with 9 bases aligning to TRBD2. The V gene's germline CDR1 is SQVTM and CDR2 ANQGSEA. The CDR3 loop spans 13 amino acids. J gave up 6 bases and V 5 bases, and 6 bases lay outside the gene matches. CDR3 DNA: TGCAGCGTTTCCGCGGGGGGGCTGGATACGCAGTATTTT. It yields the protein CSVSAGGLDTQYF.

The gene calls are TRBV6-5 and TRBJ2-2; 7 bases match TRBD2. CDR1 and CDR2 from the germline V gene are MNHEY and SVGAGI. There are 14 residues in the CDR3. V lost 6 bases, J lost 4 bases, and 5 bases stayed unmatched. DNA of the CDR3: TGTGCCAGCAGCCACTGGGAGGGCACCGGGGAGCTGTTTTTT. This codes for CASSHWEGTGELFF.

The V call is TRBV11-2, the J call TRBJ2-7, with D possibly matching TRBD2 (6 bases). Trimming took off 1 base at V and 4 bases at J, with 8 bases between the two ends. The V gene's germline CDR1 is SGHAT and CDR2 FQNNGV. The CDR3 is made up of 13 amino acids. The CDR3 region has the DNA TGTGCCAGCAGCTTAGGAGGAGGGTACGAGCAGTACTTC. Protein sequence: CASSLGGGYEQYF.

The chain uses TRBV18 and TRBJ2-1; possibly TRBD1 for D (6 bases). Germline V gives CDR1 KGHSH, CDR2 LQKENI. The CDR3 has 15 residues. Trimming removed 5 bases from V and 7 bases from J, with 18 bases in between. In DNA, the CDR3 is TGTGCCAGCTCATCGGGACACCCTCAGGGGAATGAGCAGTTCTTC. Translation: CASSSGHPQGNEQFF.

The chain has TRBV5-1 and TRBJ1-6, with 7 bases fitting TRBD1. V was pared by 4 bases and J by 1 base, with 14 bases of the junction left unmatched. The CDR3 totals 19 residues. Germline V gene lookup returns CDR1 SGHRS and CDR2 YFSETQ. CDR3 sequence (DNA): TGCGCCAGCAGCGGAGGAATGACAGGGCAGGGGTCCTATAATTCACCCCTCCACTTT. Protein: CASSGGMTGQGSYNSPLHF.

This clone has more than one count but fewer than ten. The chain recombines TRBV27 with TRBJ1-6; no definite D call. The CDR3 spans 12 residues. The germline gives CDR1 MNHEY, CDR2 SMNVEV (reference sequence). V lost 3 bases and J 9 bases, leaving 6 bases between the germline ends. The CDR3 DNA follows: TGTGCCAGCAGTTTTCGGGGTTCACCCCTCCACTTT. This translates into CASSFRGSPLHF.

This clone was recorded once. The rearrangement links TRBV19 to TRBJ2-1; TRBD1 agrees at 8 bases. CDR1 LNHDA and CDR2 SQIVND come from the germline V gene (reference sequence). Trimming at V came to 6 bases and at J to 7 bases, leaving 5 bases not matched to a gene. The CDR3 consists of 13 residues. Here the CDR3 reads CASRGTGRNEQFF. CDR3 nucleotides: TGTGCCAGTAGGGGGACAGGACGGAATGAGCAGTTCTTC.

V usage is TRBV7-9 and J usage is TRBJ1-5; a possible D gene is TRBD1 (5 bases). The germline gives CDR1 SEHNR, CDR2 FQNEAQ (reference sequence). This CDR3 has 14 amino acids. Trimming cost V 3 bases and J 4 bases, with 10 bases left between them. The CDR3 region has the DNA TGTGCCAGCAGCTTCCCCGGGACTAATCAGCCCCAGCATTTT. The encoded protein is CASSFPGTNQPQHF.

The chain joins TRBV28 to TRBJ1-5, with no clear D. This CDR3 comprises 12 residues. Germline CDR1 MDHEN, CDR2 SYDVKM. V lost 3 bases and J lost 9, with 9 bases in between. In nucleotides, the CDR3 is TGTGCCAGCAGTTTGAGAGTACCGCCCCAGCATTTT. It translates to CASSLRVPPQHF.

Regarding this clone: This sample includes further DNA sequences coding for the same CDR3. The J gene is TRBJ1-2, the V gene TRBV27, with 8 bases that match TRBD1. Trimming cost V 2 bases and J 5 bases; bases outside gene matches: 7. The CDR3 contains 15 residues. Germline CDR1 is MNHEY and CDR2 is SMNVEV (reference sequence). CDR3 nucleotide sequence: TGTGCCAGCAGTTTAACGGGGACAGGTCTTTATGGCTACACCTTC. It encodes CASSLTGTGLYGYTF.

This chain uses TRBV6-6 with TRBJ1-6; D gene uncertain. Germline V gene data show CDR1 as MNHNY and CDR2 as SVGAGI (reference sequence). This CDR3 contains 13 residues. V dropped 4 bases and J dropped 14 bases, with 15 bases sitting between them. The chain's CDR3 is CASSSYAGAALHF. CDR3 DNA sequence: TGTGCCAGCAGTTCCTACGCTGGAGCGGCCCTCCACTTT.

The CDR3: CASSLTTGGPFNYGYTF. Written as DNA, the CDR3 is TGTGCCAGCAGCCTAACGACAGGGGGCCCCTTCAACTATGGCTACACCTTC. The chain uses TRBV7-8 and TRBJ1-2, with 10 nucleotides matching TRBD1. J lost 2 bases, V lost 5 bases, and 11 bases had no gene match. Germline V lookup: CDR1 SGHVS, CDR2 FQNEAQ. This CDR3 region has 17 residues.

DNA for the CDR3: TGCGCCAGCAGCTCAGACAGGGAACTCTATGGCTACACCTTC. Protein: CASSSDRELYGYTF. The V gene is TRBV5-1, the J gene TRBJ1-2; 7 bases fit TRBD1. This CDR3 comprises 14 residues. Trimming at V came to 3 bases and at J to 4 bases, leaving 6 bases not matched to a gene. Germline V lookup: CDR1 SGHRS, CDR2 YFSETQ. Based on the CDR3 plus reference TRBV5-1 and TRBJ1-2, the full variable domain is KAGVTQTPRYLIKTRGQQVTLSCSPISGHRSVSWYQQTPGQGLQFLFEYFSETQRNKGNFPGRFSGRQFSNSRSEMNVSTLELGDSALYLCASSSDRELYGYTFGSGTRLTVV.

The gene calls are TRBV6-6 and TRBJ2-3; D gene uncertain. CDR3 length equals 14 residues. The V end was cut by 4 bases, the J end by 2 bases, with 10 bases between. Per germline, CDR1 MNHNY and CDR2 SVGAGI (reference sequence). The CDR3 is CASSLSGNTDTQYF. The CDR3 coding sequence is TGTGCCAGCAGTTTGTCAGGTAACACAGATACGCAGTATTTT.

The chain has TRBV6-6 and TRBJ2-2; no firm D call. V lost 4 bases, J lost 7 bases, and 4 bases lay in between. Germline loops: CDR1 MNHNY, CDR2 SVGAGI (reference sequence). This CDR3 is built from 11 residues. The CDR3 here is CASSFFGELFF. CDR3 sequence (DNA): TGTGCCAGCAGTTTCTTCGGGGAGCTGTTTTTT.